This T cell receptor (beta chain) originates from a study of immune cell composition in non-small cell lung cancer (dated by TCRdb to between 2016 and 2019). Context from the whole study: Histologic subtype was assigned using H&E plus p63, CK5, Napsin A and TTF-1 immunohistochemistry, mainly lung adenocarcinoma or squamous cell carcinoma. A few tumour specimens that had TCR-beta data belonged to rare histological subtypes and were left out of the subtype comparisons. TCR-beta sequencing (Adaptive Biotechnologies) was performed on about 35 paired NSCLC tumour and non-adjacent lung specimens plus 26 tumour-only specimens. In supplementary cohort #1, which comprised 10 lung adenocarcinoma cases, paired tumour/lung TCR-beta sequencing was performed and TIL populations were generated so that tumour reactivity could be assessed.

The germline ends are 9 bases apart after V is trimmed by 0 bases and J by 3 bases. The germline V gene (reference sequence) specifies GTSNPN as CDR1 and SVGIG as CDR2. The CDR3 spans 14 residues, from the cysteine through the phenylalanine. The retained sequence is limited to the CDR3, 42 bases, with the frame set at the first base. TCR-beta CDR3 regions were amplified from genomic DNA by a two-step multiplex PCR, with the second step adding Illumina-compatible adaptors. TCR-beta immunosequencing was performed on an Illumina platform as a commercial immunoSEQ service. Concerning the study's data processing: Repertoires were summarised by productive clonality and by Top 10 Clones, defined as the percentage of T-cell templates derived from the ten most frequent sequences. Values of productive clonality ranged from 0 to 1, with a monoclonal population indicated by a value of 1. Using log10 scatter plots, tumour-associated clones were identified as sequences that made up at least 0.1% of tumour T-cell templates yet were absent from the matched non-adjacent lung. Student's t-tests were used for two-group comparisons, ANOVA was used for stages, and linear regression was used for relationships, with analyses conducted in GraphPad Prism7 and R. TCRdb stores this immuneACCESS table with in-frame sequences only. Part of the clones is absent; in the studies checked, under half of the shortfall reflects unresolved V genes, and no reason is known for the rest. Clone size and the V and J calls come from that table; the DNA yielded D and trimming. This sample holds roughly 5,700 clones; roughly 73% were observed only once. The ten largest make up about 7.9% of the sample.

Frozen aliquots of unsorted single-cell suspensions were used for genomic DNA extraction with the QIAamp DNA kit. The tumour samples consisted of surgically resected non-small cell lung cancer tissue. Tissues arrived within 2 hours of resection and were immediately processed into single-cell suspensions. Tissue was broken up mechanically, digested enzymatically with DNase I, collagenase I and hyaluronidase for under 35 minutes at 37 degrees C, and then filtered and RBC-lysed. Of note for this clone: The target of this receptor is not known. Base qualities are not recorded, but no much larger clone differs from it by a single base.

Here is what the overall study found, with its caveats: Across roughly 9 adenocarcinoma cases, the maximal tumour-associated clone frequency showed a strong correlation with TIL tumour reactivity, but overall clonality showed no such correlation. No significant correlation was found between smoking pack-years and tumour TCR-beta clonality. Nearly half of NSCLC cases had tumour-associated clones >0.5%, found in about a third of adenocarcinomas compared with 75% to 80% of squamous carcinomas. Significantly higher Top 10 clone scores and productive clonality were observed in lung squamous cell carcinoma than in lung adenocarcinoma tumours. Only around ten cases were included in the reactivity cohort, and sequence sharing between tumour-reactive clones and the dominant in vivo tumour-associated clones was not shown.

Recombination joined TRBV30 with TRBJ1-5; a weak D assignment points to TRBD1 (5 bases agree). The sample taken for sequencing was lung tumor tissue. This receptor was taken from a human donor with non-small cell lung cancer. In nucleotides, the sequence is TGTGCCTGGAGTGTTGGGGCAGACAATCAGCCCCAGCATTTT. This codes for CAWSVGADNQPQHF.